These T cell receptor beta chains were read from a single sample in a study of blood T cell repertoires in COVID-19. The protocol was immunoSEQ multiplex PCR, while the TCRdb copy is restricted to in-frame clones and leaves out a portion. The sample gives about 68,000 clones, roughly 91% of which show up once; around 7.3% is in the top ten. What was sequenced was peripheral blood. The receptors come from a man aged 40-50 years with COVID-19, enrolled during active disease. Both conserved end residues are part of each CDR3. A D gene is named only where the DNA matches it firmly. Only part of the rows carry a size: once, few, many, or a class if the clone is expanded.

V gene: TRBV5-1
clone size: NA
J gene: TRBJ2-3
D gene: NA
CDR3 protein: CASSSALRVTDTQYF
CDR3 DNA: TGCGCCAGCAGCTCCGCCCTACGGGTCACAGATACGCAGTATTTT

V gene: TRBV5-1
clone size: NA
J gene: TRBJ2-7
D gene: NA
CDR3 protein: CASSLRTLQPPYEQYF
CDR3 DNA: TGCGCCAGCAGCTTGAGGACACTTCAACCACCCTACGAGCAGTACTTC

V gene: TRBV15
clone size: once
J gene: TRBJ2-5
D gene: NA
CDR3 protein: CATSRDRDSSATQYF
CDR3 DNA: TGTGCCACCAGCAGAGATCGAGACAGCTCAGCGACCCAGTACTTC

V gene: TRBV24-1
clone size: NA
J gene: TRBJ2-4
D gene: NA
CDR3 protein: CATRRKNIQYF
CDR3 DNA: TGTGCCACCCGCAGGAAAAACATTCAGTACTTC

V gene: TRBV19
clone size: NA
J gene: TRBJ2-2
D gene: NA
CDR3 protein: CASSRQAINTGELFF
CDR3 DNA: TGTGCCAGTAGTAGACAGGCAATAAACACCGGGGAGCTGTTTTTT

V gene: TRBV3-1/TRBV3-2
clone size: NA
J gene: TRBJ2-7
D gene: TRBD2
CDR3 protein: CASSQGTSGSYEQYF
CDR3 DNA: TGTGCCAGCAGCCAAGGAACTAGCGGGAGCTACGAGCAGTACTTC

V gene: TRBV11-3
clone size: NA
J gene: TRBJ2-3
D gene: NA
CDR3 protein: CASSLSGSTDTQYF
CDR3 DNA: TGTGCCAGCAGCTTGTCAGGGTCCACAGATACGCAGTATTTT

V gene: TRBV18
clone size: NA
J gene: TRBJ1-1
D gene: NA
CDR3 protein: CASSPLRLGYGAEAFF
CDR3 DNA: TGTGCCAGCTCACCACTCCGCTTGGGTTATGGAGCTGAAGCTTTCTTT

V gene: TRBV27
clone size: NA
J gene: TRBJ2-2
D gene: TRBD1
CDR3 protein: CASSTGTGNTGELFF
CDR3 DNA: TGTGCCAGCAGTACCGGGACAGGGAACACCGGGGAGCTGTTTTTT

V gene: TRBV9
clone size: few
J gene: TRBJ2-1
D gene: NA
CDR3 protein: CASSVRMEYGEQFF
CDR3 DNA: TGTGCCAGCAGCGTAAGGATGGAGTACGGTGAGCAGTTCTTC

V gene: TRBV5-1
clone size: NA
J gene: TRBJ2-1
D gene: TRBD2
CDR3 protein: CASSSMTLAGGRFTEQFF
CDR3 DNA: TGCGCCAGCAGCTCGATGACCTTAGCGGGGGGGCGGTTTACTGAGCAGTTCTTC

V gene: TRBV14
clone size: NA
J gene: TRBJ2-1
D gene: NA
CDR3 protein: CASSPSSAGAFSYNEQFF
CDR3 DNA: TGTGCCAGCAGCCCATCTTCGGCGGGGGCCTTTTCCTACAATGAGCAGTTCTTC

V gene: TRBV6-2/TRBV6-3
clone size: NA
J gene: TRBJ1-5
D gene: NA
CDR3 protein: CASSYPQENQPQHF
CDR3 DNA: TGTGCCAGCAGCTATCCACAGGAGAATCAGCCCCAGCATTTT

V gene: TRBV5-5
clone size: once
J gene: TRBJ2-7
D gene: NA
CDR3 protein: CASSLSLDTSYEQYF
CDR3 DNA: TGTGCCAGCAGCTTGAGTTTAGACACATCCTACGAGCAGTACTTC

V gene: TRBV6-5
clone size: NA
J gene: TRBJ2-7
D gene: NA
CDR3 protein: CASSYSMPGGEQYF
CDR3 DNA: TGTGCCAGCAGTTACTCGATGCCTGGCGGCGAGCAGTACTTC